This T cell receptor (beta chain) was identified during a study of blood T cell repertoires in COVID-19. Study background: T cells, B-cell-depleted T cells, or PBMCs supplied cDNA or gDNA.

Germline values: CDR1 MNHEY, CDR2 SMNVEV (reference sequence). The CDR3 covers 14 residues. With 7 bases removed from V and 2 bases from J, the gap between germline ends came to 13 bases. The sample holds one count of this clone. Here immunoSEQ multiplex PCR was the method, and the copy in TCRdb shows in-frame clones only, minus some. The table has under 300,000 clones, approximately 81% seen once; the top ten hold about 3.2%. Sequencing input: peripheral blood. The receptor was isolated from a woman aged 55-75 years with active or convalescent COVID-19. V and J are TRBV27 and TRBJ2-3; a weak D match, TRBD2 (6 bases). For the CDR3, the DNA is TGTGCCAGCATGCCTGCGGGACCCACAGATACGCAGTATTTT. Its translation is CASMPAGPTDTQYF.